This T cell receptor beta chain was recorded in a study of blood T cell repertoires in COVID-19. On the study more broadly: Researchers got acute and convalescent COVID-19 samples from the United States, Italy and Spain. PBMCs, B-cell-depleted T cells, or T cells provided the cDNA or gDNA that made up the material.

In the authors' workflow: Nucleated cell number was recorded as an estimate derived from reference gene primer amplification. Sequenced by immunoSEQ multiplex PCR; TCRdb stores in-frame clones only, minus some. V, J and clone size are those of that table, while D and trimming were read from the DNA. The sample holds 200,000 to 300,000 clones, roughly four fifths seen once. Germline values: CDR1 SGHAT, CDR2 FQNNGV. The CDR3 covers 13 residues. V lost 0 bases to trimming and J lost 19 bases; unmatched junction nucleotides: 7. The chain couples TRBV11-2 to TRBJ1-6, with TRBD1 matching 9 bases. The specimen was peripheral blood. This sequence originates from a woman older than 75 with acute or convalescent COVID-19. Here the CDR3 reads CASSLDRRDRDHF. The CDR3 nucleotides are TGTGCCAGCAGCTTAGACCGCCGGGACAGGGATCACTTT.